This T cell receptor (beta chain) was captured by sequencing in a study of shared clonotypes between healthy human individuals. Looking at the study overall: The study used three CD4 naive, three CD4 memory, two CD8 naive and one CD8 memory plate per donor.

Notes on this clone: The antigen remains undetermined.

Produced via immunoSEQ multiplex PCR; TCRdb's table is partial and in-frame only. Among hundreds of thousands of clones, around 73% were seen once, and the ten largest hold around 2%. General study findings and limits: Generation probabilities were higher for clonotypes shared across all four sorted-subset donors than for unshared ones.

The source material was memory CD4+ T cells sorted from blood. Subset indicated: CD45RA-negative fraction. The sequence was obtained from a woman in her twenties or thirties in good health.

Here the CDR3 reads CAWKKVSSGNTIYF. The DNA for the CDR3 is TGTGCCTGGAAAAAAGTGAGCTCTGGAAACACCATATATTTT. The rearrangement links TRBV30 to TRBJ1-3, with no clear D. Germline loops: CDR1 GTSNPN, CDR2 SVGIG (reference sequence). The CDR3 totals 14 residues. V lost 4 bases and J 0 bases, leaving 10 bases between the germline ends.